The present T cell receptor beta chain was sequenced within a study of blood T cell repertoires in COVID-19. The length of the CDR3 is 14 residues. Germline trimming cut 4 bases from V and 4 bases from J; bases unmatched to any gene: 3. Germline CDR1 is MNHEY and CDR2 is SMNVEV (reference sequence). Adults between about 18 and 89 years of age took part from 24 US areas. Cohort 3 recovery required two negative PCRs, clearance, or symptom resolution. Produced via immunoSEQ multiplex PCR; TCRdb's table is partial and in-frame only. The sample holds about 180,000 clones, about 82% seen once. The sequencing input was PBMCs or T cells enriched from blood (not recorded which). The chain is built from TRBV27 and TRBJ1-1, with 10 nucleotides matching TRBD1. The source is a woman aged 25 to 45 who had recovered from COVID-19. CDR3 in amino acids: CASSSDRGLTEAFF. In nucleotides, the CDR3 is TGTGCCAGCAGTTCAGACAGGGGGCTCACTGAAGCTTTCTTT.